These T cell receptor beta chains were read from a single sample in a study of blood T cell repertoires in COVID-19. Clones were sequenced by immunoSEQ multiplex PCR, and TCRdb holds only the in-frame ones, with some missing. The sample shows around 320,000 clones, 75% to 90% of them seen only once. Sequenced sample: peripheral blood. These receptors were obtained from a man aged 18 to 35 with active or convalescent COVID-19. The conserved cysteine and the conserved F or W are not part of the CDR3 here. The order of the fields is CDR3 protein, clone size, J gene, CDR3 length, V gene. Only some rows state a clone size, as once, few, many or a class for expanded clones.

ASSLSRSYQPQH | . | TRBJ1-5 | 12 | TRBV28
ASSLGASGYGMQF | . | TRBJ2-1 | 13 | TRBV11-3
ASSSSGISYEQY | . | TRBJ2-7 | 12 | TRBV6-5
ASSPLRGDPNYGYT | . | TRBJ1-2 | 14 | TRBV3-1/TRBV3-2
SASPGQGFTDTQY | . | TRBJ2-3 | 13 | TRBV20-1
ASSPRQGDEAF | . | TRBJ1-1 | 11 | TRBV4-1
ASSLGGQVYEQY | . | TRBJ2-7 | 12 | TRBV6-5
ASSQVPGGRWLYGYT | . | TRBJ1-2 | 15 | TRBV3-1/TRBV3-2
SVESEGLEVISYNEQF | . | TRBJ2-1 | 16 | TRBV29-1
ASSPPPRTDNEQF | once | TRBJ2-1 | 13 | TRBV7-9
ASGQNSGRRPDTQY | . | TRBJ2-3 | 14 | TRBV12-5
ASRPTIMNTEAF | . | TRBJ1-1 | 12 | TRBV6-5
ASSFQGNQPQH | . | TRBJ1-5 | 11 | TRBV2
ASSMVGRGDTDTQY | once | TRBJ2-3 | 14 | TRBV19
SVLPGIRSNQPQH | . | TRBJ1-5 | 13 | TRBV29-1
ASSPRQDLEQF | . | TRBJ2-1 | 11 | TRBV7-8
ASSLLGGPNEQY | . | TRBJ2-7 | 12 | TRBV28
ASSVRAHAGGTEAF | . | TRBJ1-1 | 14 | TRBV19
ASSLPYAGGETQY | . | TRBJ2-5 | 13 | TRBV5-4
ASMEGVADQPQH | . | TRBJ1-5 | 12 | TRBV6-5
ASSSQPAALNTEAF | . | TRBJ1-1 | 14 | TRBV14
ASSEYTGGGYT | . | TRBJ1-2 | 11 | TRBV25-1
ASSLLGQGFDYGYT | . | TRBJ1-2 | 14 | TRBV5-1
ATTMRGDGYT | . | TRBJ1-2 | 10 | TRBV12-3/TRBV12-4
ASSPAEDRGATGELF | once | TRBJ2-2 | 15 | TRBV18
ASSPRDRVTETQY | . | TRBJ2-5 | 13 | TRBV27
ASSLGLVGTQY | . | TRBJ2-5 | 11 | TRBV6-5
ASSQYGGPQNEQF | . | TRBJ2-1 | 13 | TRBV9
ASSLLGSTGTSYEQY | . | TRBJ2-7 | 15 | TRBV27
ASSSFAGNYEQY | . | TRBJ2-7 | 12 | TRBV19
ASSQDWADRGYT | once | TRBJ1-2 | 12 | TRBV14
ASSLFPYTNGYT | . | TRBJ1-2 | 12 | TRBV5-6
ASSSQQRGSNEQF | . | TRBJ2-1 | 13 | TRBV7-9
ASSFTGDSNQPQH | . | TRBJ1-5 | 13 | TRBV7-9
ASSQVGGRDTQY | . | TRBJ2-3 | 12 | TRBV4-1
ASSPRLAGNEQF | . | TRBJ2-1 | 12 | TRBV13
ASSQEEGSGANVLT | . | TRBJ2-6 | 14 | TRBV4-3
ARGQDGHNEQF | . | TRBJ2-1 | 11 | TRBV28
ASSRVRGAKNIQY | . | TRBJ2-4 | 13 | TRBV14
ASSSRTGGFQPQH | . | TRBJ1-5 | 13 | TRBV28